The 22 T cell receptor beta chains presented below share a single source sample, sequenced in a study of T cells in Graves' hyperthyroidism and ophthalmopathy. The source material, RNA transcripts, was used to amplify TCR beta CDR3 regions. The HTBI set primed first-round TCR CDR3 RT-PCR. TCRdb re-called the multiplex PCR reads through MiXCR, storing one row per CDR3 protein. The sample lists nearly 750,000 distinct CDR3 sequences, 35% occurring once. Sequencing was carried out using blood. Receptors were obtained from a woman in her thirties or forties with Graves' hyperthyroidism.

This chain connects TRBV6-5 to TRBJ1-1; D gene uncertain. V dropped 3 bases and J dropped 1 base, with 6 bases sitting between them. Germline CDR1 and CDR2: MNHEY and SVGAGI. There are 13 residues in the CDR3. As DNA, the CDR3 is TGTGCCAGCAGTTATGTAGCGAACACTGAAGCTTTCTTT. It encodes CASSYVANTEAFF.

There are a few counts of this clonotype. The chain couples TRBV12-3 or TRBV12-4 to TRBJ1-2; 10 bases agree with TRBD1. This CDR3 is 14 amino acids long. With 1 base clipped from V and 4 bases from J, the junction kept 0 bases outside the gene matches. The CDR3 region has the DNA TGTGCCAGCAGTTTAGGGGACAGGGGCTATGGCTACACCTTC. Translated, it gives CASSLGDRGYGYTF.

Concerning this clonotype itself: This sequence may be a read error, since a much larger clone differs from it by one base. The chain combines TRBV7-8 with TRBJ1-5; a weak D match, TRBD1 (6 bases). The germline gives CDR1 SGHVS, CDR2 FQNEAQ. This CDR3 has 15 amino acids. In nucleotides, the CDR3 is TGTGTCAGCAGCTTAAGGCAGGGGCTGGATCAGCCCCAGCATTTT. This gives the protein CVSSLRQGLDQPQHF.

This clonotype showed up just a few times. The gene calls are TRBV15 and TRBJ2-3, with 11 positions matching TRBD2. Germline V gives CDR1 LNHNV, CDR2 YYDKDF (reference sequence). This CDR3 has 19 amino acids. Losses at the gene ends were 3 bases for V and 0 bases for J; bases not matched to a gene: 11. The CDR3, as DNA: TGTGCCACCAGCAGGGCATGGAGTAGCGGGAGGGCTAGCACAGATACGCAGTATTTT. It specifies CATSRAWSSGRASTDTQYF.

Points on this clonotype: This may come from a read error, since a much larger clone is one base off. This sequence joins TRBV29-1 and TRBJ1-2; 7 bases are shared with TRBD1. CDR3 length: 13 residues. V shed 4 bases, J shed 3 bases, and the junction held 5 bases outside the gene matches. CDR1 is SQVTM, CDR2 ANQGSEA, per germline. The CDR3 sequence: CSVAQGQDYGYTF. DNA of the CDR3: TGCAGCGTTGCACAGGGGCAGGACTATGGCTACACCTTC.

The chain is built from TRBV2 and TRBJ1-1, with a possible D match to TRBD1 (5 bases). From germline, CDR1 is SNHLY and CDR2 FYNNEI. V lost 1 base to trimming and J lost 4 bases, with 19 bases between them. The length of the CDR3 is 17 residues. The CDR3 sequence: CASSEDGTSGRATEAFF. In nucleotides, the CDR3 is TGTGCCAGCAGTGAAGACGGGACTAGCGGGAGGGCCACTGAAGCTTTCTTT.

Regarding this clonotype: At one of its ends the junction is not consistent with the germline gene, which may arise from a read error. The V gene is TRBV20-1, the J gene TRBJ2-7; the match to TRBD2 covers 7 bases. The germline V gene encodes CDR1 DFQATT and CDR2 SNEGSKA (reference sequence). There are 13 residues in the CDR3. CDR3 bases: TGCAGCACTGGGGGGGACTACTCCTACGGGCAGTACTTC. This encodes CSTGGDYSYGQYF.

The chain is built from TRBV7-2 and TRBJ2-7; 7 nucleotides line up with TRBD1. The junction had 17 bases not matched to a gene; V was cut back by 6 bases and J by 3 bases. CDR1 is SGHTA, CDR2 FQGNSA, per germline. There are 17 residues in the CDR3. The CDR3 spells CASRGLAAGTVVYEQYF. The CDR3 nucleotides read TGTGCCAGCAGGGGGTTGGCCGCCGGGACAGTAGTCTACGAGCAGTACTTC.

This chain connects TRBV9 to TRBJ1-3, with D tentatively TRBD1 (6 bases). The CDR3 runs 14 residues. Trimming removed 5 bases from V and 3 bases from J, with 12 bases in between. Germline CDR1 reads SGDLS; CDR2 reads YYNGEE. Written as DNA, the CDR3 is TGTGCCAGCAGTTCGGGGGCCGGTGGAAACACCATATATTTT. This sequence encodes CASSSGAGGNTIYF.

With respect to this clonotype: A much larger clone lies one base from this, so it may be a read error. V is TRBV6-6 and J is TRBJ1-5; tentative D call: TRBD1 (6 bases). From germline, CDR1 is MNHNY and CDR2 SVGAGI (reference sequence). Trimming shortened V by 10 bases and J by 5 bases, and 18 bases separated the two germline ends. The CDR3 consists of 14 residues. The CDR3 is CATSQGSGDQPQHF. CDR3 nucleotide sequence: TGTGCCACGTCACAGGGATCTGGCGATCAGCCCCAGCATTTT.

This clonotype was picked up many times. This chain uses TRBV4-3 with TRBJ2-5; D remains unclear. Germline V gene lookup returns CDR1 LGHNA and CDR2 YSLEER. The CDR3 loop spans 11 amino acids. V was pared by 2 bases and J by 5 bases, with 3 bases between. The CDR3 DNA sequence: TGCGCCAGCAGCCAACTCGAGACCCAGTACTTC. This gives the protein CASSQLETQYF.

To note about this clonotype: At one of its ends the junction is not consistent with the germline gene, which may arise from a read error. CDR3 sequence (DNA): TGTGCCAGCAGCATCTTAGCGGGACTGAACACCAGGGAGCTGTTTTTT. Protein product: CASSILAGLNTRELFF. The chain joins TRBV7-2 to TRBJ2-2; 8 bases are a match to TRBD2. CDR3 length: 16 residues. From germline, CDR1 is SGHTA and CDR2 FQGNSA. Supplemented by reference TRBV7-2 and TRBJ2-2, the full variable domain reads GAGVSQSPSNKVTEKGKDVELRCDPISGHTALYWYRQSLGQGLEFLIYFQGNSAPDKSGLPSDRFSAERTGGSVSTLTIQRTQQEDSAVYLCASSILAGLNTRELFFGEGSRLTVL.

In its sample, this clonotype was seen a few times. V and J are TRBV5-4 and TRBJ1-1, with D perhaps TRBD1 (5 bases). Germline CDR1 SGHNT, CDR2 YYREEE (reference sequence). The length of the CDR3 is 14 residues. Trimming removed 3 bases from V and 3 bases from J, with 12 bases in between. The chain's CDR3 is CASSWMGRDTEAFF. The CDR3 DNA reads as TGTGCCAGCAGCTGGATGGGACGTGACACTGAAGCTTTCTTT.

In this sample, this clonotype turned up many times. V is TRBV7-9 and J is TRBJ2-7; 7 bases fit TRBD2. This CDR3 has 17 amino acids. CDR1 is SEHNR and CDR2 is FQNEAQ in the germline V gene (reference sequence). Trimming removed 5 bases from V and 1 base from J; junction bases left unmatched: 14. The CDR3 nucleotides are TGTGCCAGCAGCCTGAGAGCCCTAGCGGACCTGTCCTACGAGCAGTACTTC. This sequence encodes CASSLRALADLSYEQYF.

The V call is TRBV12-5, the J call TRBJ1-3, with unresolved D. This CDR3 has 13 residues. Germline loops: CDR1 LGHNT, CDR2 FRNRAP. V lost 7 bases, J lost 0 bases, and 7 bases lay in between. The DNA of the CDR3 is TGTGCTAGTGCTCGGGGCTCTGGAAACACCATATATTTT. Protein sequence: CASARGSGNTIYF.

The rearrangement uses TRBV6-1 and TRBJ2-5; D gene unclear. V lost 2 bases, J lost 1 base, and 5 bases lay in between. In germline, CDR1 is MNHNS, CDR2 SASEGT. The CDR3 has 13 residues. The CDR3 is CASSETTQETQYF. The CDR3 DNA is TGTGCCAGCAGTGAAACAACCCAAGAGACCCAGTACTTC.

CDR3 protein: CASSRLHWGGPPEAFF. CDR3 nucleotides: TGTGCCAGCAGCCGCCTCCATTGGGGGGGGCCGCCTGAAGCTTTCTTT. The chain joins TRBV7-9 to TRBJ1-1, with D perhaps matching TRBD1 (6 bases). Germline V gene sequence: CDR1 SEHNR, CDR2 FQNEAQ (reference sequence). V was shortened by 5 bases and J by 6 bases, with 22 bases between the two germline ends. The CDR3 is 16 residues long.

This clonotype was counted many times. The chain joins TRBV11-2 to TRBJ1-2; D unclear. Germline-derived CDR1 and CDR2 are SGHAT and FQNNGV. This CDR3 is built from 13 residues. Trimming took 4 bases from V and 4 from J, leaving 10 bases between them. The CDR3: CASSWQITYGYTF. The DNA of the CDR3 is TGTGCCAGCAGCTGGCAGATTACCTATGGCTACACCTTC. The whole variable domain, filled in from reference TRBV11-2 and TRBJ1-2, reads EAGVAQSPRYKIIEKRQSVAFWCNPISGHATLYWYQQILGQGPKLLIQFQNNGVVDDSQLPKDRFSAERLKGVDSTLKIQPAKLEDSAVYLCASSWQITYGYTFGSGTRLTVV.

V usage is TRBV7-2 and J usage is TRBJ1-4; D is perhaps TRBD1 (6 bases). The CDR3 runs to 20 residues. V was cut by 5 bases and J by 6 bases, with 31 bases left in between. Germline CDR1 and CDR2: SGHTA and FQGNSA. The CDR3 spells CASSLNRRGGIASKDEKLFF. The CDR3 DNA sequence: TGTGCCAGCAGCCTGAACCGCAGGGGCGGAATTGCGAGTAAGGATGAAAAACTGTTTTTT.

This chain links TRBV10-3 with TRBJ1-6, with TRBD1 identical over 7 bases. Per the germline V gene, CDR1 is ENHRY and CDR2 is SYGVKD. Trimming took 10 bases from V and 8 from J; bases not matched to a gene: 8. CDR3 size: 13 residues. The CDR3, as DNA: TGTGCCAGCGGGACAGAAAAATATTCACCCCTCCACTTT. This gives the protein CASGTEKYSPLHF.

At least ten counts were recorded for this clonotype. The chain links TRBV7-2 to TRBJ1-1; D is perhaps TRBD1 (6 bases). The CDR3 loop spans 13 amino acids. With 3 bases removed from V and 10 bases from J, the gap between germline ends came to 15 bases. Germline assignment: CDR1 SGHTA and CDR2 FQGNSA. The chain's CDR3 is CASSLGQGLGAFF. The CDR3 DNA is TGTGCCAGCAGCTTGGGTCAGGGGCTTGGAGCTTTCTTT.

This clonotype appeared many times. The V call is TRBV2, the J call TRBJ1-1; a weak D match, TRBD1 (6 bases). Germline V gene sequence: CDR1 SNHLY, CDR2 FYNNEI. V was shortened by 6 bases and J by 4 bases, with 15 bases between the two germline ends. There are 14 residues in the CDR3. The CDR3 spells CASREGVAFTEAFF. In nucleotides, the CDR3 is TGTGCCAGCAGGGAGGGGGTGGCTTTCACTGAAGCTTTCTTT.